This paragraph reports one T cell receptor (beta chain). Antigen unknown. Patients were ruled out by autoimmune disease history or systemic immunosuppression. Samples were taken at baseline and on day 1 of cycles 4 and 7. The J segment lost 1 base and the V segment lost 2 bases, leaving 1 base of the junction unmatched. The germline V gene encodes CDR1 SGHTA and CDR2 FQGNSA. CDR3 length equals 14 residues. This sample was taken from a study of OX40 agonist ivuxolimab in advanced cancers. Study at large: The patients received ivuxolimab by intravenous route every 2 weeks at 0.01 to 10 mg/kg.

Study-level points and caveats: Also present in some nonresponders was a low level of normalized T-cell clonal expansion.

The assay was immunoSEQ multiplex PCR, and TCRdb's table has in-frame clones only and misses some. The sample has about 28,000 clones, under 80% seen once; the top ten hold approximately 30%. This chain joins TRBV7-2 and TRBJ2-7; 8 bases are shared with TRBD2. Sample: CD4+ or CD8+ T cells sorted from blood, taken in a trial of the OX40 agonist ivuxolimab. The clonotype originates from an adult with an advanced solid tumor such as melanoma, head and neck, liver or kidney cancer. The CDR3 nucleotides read TGTGCCAGCAGCTTAATAGCGGGGTCCTACGAGCAGTACTTC. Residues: CASSLIAGSYEQYF.